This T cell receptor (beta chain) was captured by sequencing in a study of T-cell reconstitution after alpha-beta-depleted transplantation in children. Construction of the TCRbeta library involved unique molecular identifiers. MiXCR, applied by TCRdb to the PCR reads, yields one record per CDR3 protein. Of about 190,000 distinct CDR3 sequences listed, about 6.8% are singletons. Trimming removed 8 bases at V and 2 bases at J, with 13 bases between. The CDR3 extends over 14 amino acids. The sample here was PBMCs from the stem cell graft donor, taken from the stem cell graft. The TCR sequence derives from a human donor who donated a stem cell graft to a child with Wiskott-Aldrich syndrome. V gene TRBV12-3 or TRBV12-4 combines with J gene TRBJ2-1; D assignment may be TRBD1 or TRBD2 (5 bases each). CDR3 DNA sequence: TGTGCCAGCTTAGACAGCGGCACCTACAATGAGCAGTTCTTC. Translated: CASLDSGTYNEQFF.